Reported below is one TCR beta chain. The sample is drawn from a study of cytomegalovirus exposure and HLA in healthy donors. CDR3 length: 14 residues. Germline V gene lookup returns CDR1 ENHRY and CDR2 SYGVKD. Deletions cut 3 bases from V and 3 bases from J, with 12 bases between. The PCR ran on 60 Vbeta and 13 Jbeta primers. Only in-frame clones appear in the TCRdb table, and some are missing; sequencing was by immunoSEQ multiplex PCR. The sample has 130,000 or so clones; 75% to 90% are singletons. The receptor was derived from a woman in her twenties or thirties in good health and CMV-seropositive. The rearrangement uses TRBV10-3 and TRBJ2-7; D might be TRBD2 (6 bases). What was sequenced was PBMCs. CDR3 residues: CAISDGGILYEQYF. DNA of the CDR3: TGTGCCATCAGTGACGGCGGGATCCTCTACGAGCAGTACTTC.